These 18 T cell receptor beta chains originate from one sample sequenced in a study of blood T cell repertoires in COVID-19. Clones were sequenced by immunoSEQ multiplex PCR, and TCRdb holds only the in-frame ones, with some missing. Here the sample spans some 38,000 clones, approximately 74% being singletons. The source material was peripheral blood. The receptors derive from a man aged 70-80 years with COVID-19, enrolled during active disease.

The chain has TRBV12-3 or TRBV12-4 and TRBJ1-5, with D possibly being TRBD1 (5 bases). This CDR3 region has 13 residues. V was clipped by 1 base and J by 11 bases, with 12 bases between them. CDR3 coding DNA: TGTGCCAGCAGTTTAGGACAGTTACTGGCCCAGCATTTT. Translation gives CASSLGQLLAQHF.

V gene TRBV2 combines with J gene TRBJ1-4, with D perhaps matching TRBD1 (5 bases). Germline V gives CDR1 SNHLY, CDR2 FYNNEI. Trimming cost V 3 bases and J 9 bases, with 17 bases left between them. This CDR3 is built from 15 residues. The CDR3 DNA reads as TGTGCCAGCAGTGATCTTTATCGGGGCGGGAAAAAACTGTTTTTT. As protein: CASSDLYRGGKKLFF.

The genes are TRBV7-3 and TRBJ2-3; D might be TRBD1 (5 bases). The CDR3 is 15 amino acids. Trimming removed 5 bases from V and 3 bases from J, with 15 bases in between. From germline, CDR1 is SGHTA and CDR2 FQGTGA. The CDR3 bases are TGTGCCAGCAGCGACAGTATATTTGGGACAGATACGCAGTATTTT. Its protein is CASSDSIFGTDTQYF.

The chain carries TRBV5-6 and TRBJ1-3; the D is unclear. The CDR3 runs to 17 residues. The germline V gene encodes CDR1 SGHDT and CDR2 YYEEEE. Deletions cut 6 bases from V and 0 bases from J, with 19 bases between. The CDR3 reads CASTIRGSENSGNTIYF. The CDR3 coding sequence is TGTGCCAGCACCATTAGAGGCAGCGAAAACTCTGGAAACACCATATATTTT.

CDR3 DNA: TGTGCCAGCAGCCAAGGGCCTAGGGGCTACGAGCAGTACTTC. Translation gives CASSQGPRGYEQYF. The gene calls are TRBV4-2 and TRBJ2-7; D is possibly TRBD1 (5 bases). Germline lookup yields CDR1 LGHNA and CDR2 YNFKEQ. The CDR3 loop spans 14 amino acids. Trimming shortened V by 1 base and J by 3 bases, and 10 bases separated the two germline ends.

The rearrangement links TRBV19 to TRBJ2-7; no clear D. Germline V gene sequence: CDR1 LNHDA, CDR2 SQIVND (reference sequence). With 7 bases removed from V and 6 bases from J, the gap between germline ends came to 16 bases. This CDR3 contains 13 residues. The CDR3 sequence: CASTTSSTGEQYF. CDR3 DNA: TGTGCCAGTACCACCTCCTCGACGGGCGAGCAGTACTTC.

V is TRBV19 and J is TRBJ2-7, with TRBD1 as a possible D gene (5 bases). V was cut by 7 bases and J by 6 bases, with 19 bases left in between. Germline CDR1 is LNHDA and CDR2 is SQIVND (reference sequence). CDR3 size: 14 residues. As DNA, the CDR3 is TGTGCCAGTAATGGTGCGTCAGGGATCGGCGAGCAGTACTTC. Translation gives CASNGASGIGEQYF.

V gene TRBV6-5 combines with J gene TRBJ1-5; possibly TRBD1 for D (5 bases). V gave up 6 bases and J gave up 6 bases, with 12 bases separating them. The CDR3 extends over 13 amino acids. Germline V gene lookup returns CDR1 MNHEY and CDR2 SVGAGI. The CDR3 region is CASSHGGSQPQHF. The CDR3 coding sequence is TGTGCCAGCAGCCACGGGGGGAGTCAGCCCCAGCATTTT.

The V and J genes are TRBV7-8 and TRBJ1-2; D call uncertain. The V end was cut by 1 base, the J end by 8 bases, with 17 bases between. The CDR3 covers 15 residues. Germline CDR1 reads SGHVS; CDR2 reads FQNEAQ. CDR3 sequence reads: CASSLVLAGLGGYTF. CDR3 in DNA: TGTGCCAGCAGCTTAGTTTTAGCCGGCCTAGGAGGCTACACCTTC.

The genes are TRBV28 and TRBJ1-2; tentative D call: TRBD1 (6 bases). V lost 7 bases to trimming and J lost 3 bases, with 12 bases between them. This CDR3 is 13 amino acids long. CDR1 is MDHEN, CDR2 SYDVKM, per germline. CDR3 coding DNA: TGTGCCAGCAATAACAGGGTTTACTATGGCTACACCTTC. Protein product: CASNNRVYYGYTF.

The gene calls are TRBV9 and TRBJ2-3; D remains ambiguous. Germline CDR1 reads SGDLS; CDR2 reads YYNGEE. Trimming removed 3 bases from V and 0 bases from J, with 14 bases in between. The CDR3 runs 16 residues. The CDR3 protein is CASSALGTTSTDTQYF. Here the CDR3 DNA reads TGTGCCAGCAGCGCGCTAGGAACCACTAGCACAGATACGCAGTATTTT.

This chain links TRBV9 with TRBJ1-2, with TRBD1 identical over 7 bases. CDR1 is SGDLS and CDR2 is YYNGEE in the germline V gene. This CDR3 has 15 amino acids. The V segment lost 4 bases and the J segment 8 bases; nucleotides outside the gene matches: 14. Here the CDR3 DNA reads TGTGCCAGCAGCTCAAGACCGGGACAGAGGTTGGGCTACACCTTC. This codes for CASSSRPGQRLGYTF.

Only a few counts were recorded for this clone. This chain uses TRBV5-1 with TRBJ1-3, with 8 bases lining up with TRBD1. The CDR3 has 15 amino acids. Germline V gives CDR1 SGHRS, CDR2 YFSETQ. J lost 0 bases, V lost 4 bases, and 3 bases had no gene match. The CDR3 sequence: CASSPTGDSGNTIYF. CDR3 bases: TGCGCCAGCAGCCCGACAGGGGACTCTGGAAACACCATATATTTT.

CDR3 in amino acids: CASSQCLGRERGTEAFF. CDR3 bases: TGCGCCAGCAGTCAATGTTTAGGCAGGGAACGTGGCACTGAAGCTTTCTTT. This chain uses TRBV23-1 with TRBJ1-1; possible D gene TRBD1, 5 bases. TRBV23-1 is identified as an open reading frame with a role that is uncertain. CDR3 length: 17 residues. Trimming took 1 base from V and 4 from J, leaving 19 bases between them.

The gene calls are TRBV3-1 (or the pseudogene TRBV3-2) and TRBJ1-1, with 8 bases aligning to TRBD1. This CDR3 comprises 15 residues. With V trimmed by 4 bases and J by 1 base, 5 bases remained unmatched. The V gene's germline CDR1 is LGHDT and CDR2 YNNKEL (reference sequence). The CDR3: CASSRDRSSNTEAFF. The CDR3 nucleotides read TGTGCCAGCAGCCGGGACAGGAGTTCGAACACTGAAGCTTTCTTT.

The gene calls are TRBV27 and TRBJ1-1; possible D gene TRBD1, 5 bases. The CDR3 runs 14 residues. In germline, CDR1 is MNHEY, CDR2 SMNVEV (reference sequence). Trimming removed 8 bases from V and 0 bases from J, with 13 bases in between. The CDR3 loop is CASPDINMNTEAFF. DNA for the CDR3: TGTGCCAGCCCGGACATCAACATGAACACTGAAGCTTTCTTT.

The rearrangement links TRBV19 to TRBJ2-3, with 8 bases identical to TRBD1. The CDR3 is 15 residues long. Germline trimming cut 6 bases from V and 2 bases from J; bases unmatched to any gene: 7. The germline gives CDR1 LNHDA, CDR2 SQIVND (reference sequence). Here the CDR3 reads CASSQGARHTDTQYF. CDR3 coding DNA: TGTGCCAGTAGCCAGGGGGCAAGGCACACAGATACGCAGTATTTT.

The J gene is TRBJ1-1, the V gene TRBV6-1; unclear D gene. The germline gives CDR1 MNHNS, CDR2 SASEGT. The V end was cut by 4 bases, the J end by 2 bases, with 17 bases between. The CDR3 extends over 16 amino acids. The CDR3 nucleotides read TGTGCCAGCAGTGGATTCCGTCTGGGCAGAAACACTGAAGCTTTCTTT. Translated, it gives CASSGFRLGRNTEAFF.